The clone carrying this T cell receptor (beta chain) was seen more than once but under ten times. This record belongs to a study of identical twins. Using its own MiXCR run on the 5' RACE reads, TCRdb lists one record per CDR3 protein. This table holds 510,000 or so distinct CDR3 sequences, about 15% found once. Germline-derived CDR1 and CDR2 are SQVTM and ANQGSEA. This CDR3 comprises 14 residues. V was clipped by 3 bases and J by 5 bases, with 16 bases between them. The data were also submitted as part of a second study, on yellow fever vaccine responses in identical twins. That work adds: The authors reported partly convergent, partly personalized vaccine responses in identical twins.

J is TRBJ1-2 and V is TRBV29-1, with D uncertain. Sequenced material: CD4+ T cells sorted from blood. This clonotype was obtained from a woman under 30 in good health. Written as DNA, the CDR3 is TGCAGCGTTGAGGCCGGGAGGTCGATGTATGGCTACACCTTC. This gives the protein CSVEAGRSMYGYTF.